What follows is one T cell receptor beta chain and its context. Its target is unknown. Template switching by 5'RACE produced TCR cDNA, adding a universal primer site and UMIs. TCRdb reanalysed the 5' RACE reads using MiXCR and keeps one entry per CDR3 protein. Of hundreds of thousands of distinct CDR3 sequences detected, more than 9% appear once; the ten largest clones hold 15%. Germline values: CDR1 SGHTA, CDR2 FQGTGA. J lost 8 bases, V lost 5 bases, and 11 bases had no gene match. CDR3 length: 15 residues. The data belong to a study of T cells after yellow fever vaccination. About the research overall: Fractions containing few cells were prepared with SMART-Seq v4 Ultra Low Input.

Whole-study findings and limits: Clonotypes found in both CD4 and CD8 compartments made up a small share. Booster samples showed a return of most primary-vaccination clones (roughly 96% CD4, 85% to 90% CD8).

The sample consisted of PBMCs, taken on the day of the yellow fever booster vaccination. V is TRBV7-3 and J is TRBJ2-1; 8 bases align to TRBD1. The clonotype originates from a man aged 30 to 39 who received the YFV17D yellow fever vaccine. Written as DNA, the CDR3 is TGTGCCAGCAGCGCGAACAGGGGGTGGGTTGATGAGCAGTTCTTC. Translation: CASSANRGWVDEQFF.